The rows below give T cell receptor beta chains drawn from one sample of a study of blood T cell repertoires in COVID-19. Clones were sequenced by immunoSEQ multiplex PCR, and TCRdb holds only the in-frame ones, with some missing. The sample lists about 310,000 clones; 90% were seen once. The specimen sequenced was peripheral blood. Receptors were obtained from a woman aged 35 to 49 with COVID-19, enrolled during active disease. The CDR3 runs from the conserved cysteine through the conserved F or W. The order of the fields is J gene, clone size, V gene, CDR3 protein. Size is omitted from some rows. Given values are once, few, many or a class for expanded clones.

J: TRBJ1-5; size: NA; V: TRBV30; CDR3: CAWTLGVDQPQHF
J: TRBJ1-1; size: NA; V: TRBV28; CDR3: CASTTGVMNTEAFF
J: TRBJ2-5; size: NA; V: TRBV4-2; CDR3: CASSQGRVETQYF
J: TRBJ2-7; size: NA; V: TRBV19; CDR3: CASSTNIRSYEQYF
J: TRBJ1-4; size: NA; V: TRBV19; CDR3: CASSIYSTNEKLFF
J: TRBJ2-7; size: NA; V: TRBV2; CDR3: CASNPLPQAGVYEQYF
J: TRBJ1-4; size: NA; V: TRBV27; CDR3: CASSINRGNEKLFF
J: TRBJ1-1; size: NA; V: TRBV28; CDR3: CASSSGGREYPEAFF
J: TRBJ1-1; size: NA; V: TRBV6-4; CDR3: CASSGELNTEAFF
J: TRBJ2-1; size: NA; V: TRBV19; CDR3: CASKEGRPYNEQFF
J: TRBJ2-2; size: NA; V: TRBV6-6; CDR3: CASITGGPNTGELFF
J: TRBJ2-5; size: NA; V: TRBV5-4; CDR3: CASGPGGQETQYF
J: TRBJ1-6; size: NA; V: TRBV7-8; CDR3: CASSPIIHRGQRNSPLHF
J: TRBJ1-1; size: NA; V: TRBV27; CDR3: CASIDRGNTEAFF
J: TRBJ2-1; size: NA; V: TRBV6-2/TRBV6-3; CDR3: CASSYGPAGGKGQFF
J: TRBJ2-3; size: NA; V: TRBV19; CDR3: CASSIYPRGDTQYF
J: TRBJ2-1; size: NA; V: TRBV6-5; CDR3: CASSSRLAGEQFF
J: TRBJ1-6; size: NA; V: TRBV4-3; CDR3: CASSQDPGSSYNSPLHF
J: TRBJ2-3; size: NA; V: TRBV30; CDR3: CAWRRTGTDTQYF
J: TRBJ2-1; size: NA; V: TRBV6-4; CDR3: CASSVQREGNNEQFF
J: TRBJ1-2; size: NA; V: TRBV28; CDR3: CASSHPRGRANYGYTF
J: TRBJ2-7; size: NA; V: TRBV6-6; CDR3: CASSYYGHISYEQYF
J: TRBJ2-1; size: NA; V: TRBV6-4; CDR3: CASSLGAGLNEQFF
J: TRBJ1-2; size: NA; V: TRBV9; CDR3: CASSVATGGRYGGYTF
J: TRBJ2-3; size: NA; V: TRBV5-1; CDR3: CASSSLTSTDTQYF
J: TRBJ2-5; size: few; V: TRBV28; CDR3: CASSRRGMGEETQYF
J: TRBJ2-1; size: NA; V: TRBV7-8; CDR3: CASSLAGSSYNEQFF
J: TRBJ1-2; size: few; V: TRBV5-6; CDR3: CASSRDRDGYTF
J: TRBJ1-2; size: NA; V: TRBV3-1/TRBV3-2; CDR3: CASSQEGFGYTF
J: TRBJ1-6; size: NA; V: TRBV18; CDR3: CASSPGGQGSPLHF
J: TRBJ1-4; size: NA; V: TRBV24-1; CDR3: CATKINRFRHEKLFF
J: TRBJ1-2; size: NA; V: TRBV13; CDR3: CASSLGLAGPIYGYTF
J: TRBJ2-1; size: NA; V: TRBV5-1; CDR3: CASSFLAGGPYNEQFF
J: TRBJ2-5; size: NA; V: TRBV5-5; CDR3: CASSFLDRGQTQYF
J: TRBJ2-5; size: NA; V: TRBV5-1; CDR3: CASSGLAGVSSETQYF
J: TRBJ1-6; size: NA; V: TRBV3-1/TRBV3-2; CDR3: CASSPHSRVDSPLHF
J: TRBJ2-3; size: NA; V: TRBV14; CDR3: CASSQVPGADTQYF
J: TRBJ1-1; size: NA; V: TRBV2; CDR3: CASRGRGEITEAFF
J: TRBJ1-1; size: few; V: TRBV10-3; CDR3: CAIKAQEGGTEAFF
J: TRBJ1-1; size: once; V: TRBV7-2; CDR3: CASSFGGGVEDTEAFF
J: TRBJ2-7; size: NA; V: TRBV7-2; CDR3: CASSRGQGYEQYF
J: TRBJ2-3; size: NA; V: TRBV9; CDR3: CASSSSTSSGRALGTDTQYF
J: TRBJ2-7; size: once; V: TRBV29-1; CDR3: CSVNRGRTYEQYF
J: TRBJ2-7; size: NA; V: TRBV25-1; CDR3: CASSLGTGPYEQYF